The entry below describes one TCR beta chain. The sample is drawn from a study of monozygotic twins with cystic fibrosis. Assay: immunoSEQ multiplex PCR; the TCRdb copy retains only in-frame clones and omits some. The table lists roughly 32,000 clones, around 96% of them singletons. The CDR3 is 14 residues long. The germline CDR1 and CDR2 sequences are GTSNPN and SVGIG (reference sequence). The junction had 11 bases not matched to a gene; V was cut back by 5 bases and J by 6 bases. The sample consisted of blood. V gene TRBV30 combines with J gene TRBJ1-1; TRBD1 matches 8 bases. The TCR comes from a girl aged 2 to 9 with cystic fibrosis. The CDR3 spells CAWGGQAERAEAFF. CDR3 DNA: TGTGCCTGGGGGGGACAGGCGGAAAGGGCTGAAGCTTTCTTT.